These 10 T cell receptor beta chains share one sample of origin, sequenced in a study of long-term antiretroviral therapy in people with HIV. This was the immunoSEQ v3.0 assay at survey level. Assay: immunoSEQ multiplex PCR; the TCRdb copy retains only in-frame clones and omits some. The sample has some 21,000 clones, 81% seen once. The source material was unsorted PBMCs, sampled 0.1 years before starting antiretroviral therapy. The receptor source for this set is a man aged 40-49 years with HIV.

The CDR3 spells CSAAGGGTDTQYF. CDR3 sequence (DNA): TGCAGCGCGGCGGGAGGGGGGACAGATACGCAGTATTTT. V usage is TRBV29-1 and J usage is TRBJ2-3; 9 nucleotides agree with TRBD2. The V gene's germline CDR1 is SQVTM and CDR2 ANQGSEA. The CDR3 covers 13 residues. The V segment lost 7 bases and the J segment 3 bases; nucleotides outside the gene matches: 5.

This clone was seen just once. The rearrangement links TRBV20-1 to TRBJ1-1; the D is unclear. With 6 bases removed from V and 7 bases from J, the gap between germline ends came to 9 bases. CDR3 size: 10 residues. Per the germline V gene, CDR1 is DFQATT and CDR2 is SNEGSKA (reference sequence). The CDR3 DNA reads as TGCAGTGCCTCAGTACTTGAAGCTTTCTTT. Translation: CSASVLEAFF.

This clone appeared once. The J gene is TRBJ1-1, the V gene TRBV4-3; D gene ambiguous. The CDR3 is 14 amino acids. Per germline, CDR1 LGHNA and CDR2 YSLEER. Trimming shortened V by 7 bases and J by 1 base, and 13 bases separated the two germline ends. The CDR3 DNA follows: TGCGCCAGCACCCTCGGAGGATGGAACACTGAAGCTTTCTTT. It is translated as CASTLGGWNTEAFF.

CDR3 residues: CASSPPGLARPNTGELFF. The CDR3 DNA reads TGTGCCAGCAGCCCTCCGGGACTAGCGAGACCGAACACCGGGGAGCTGTTTTTT. The genes are TRBV5-4 and TRBJ2-2; 10 bases line up with TRBD2. Germline V gene sequence: CDR1 SGHNT, CDR2 YYREEE (reference sequence). V lost 4 bases, J lost 0 bases, and 9 bases stayed unmatched. The CDR3 extends over 18 amino acids.

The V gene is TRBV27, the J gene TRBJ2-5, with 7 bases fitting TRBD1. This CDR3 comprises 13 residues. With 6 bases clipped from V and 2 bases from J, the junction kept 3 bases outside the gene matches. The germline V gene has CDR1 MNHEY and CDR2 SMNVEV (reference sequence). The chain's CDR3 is CASSRDRQETQYF. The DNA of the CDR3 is TGTGCCAGCAGCCGGGACAGACAAGAGACCCAGTACTTC.

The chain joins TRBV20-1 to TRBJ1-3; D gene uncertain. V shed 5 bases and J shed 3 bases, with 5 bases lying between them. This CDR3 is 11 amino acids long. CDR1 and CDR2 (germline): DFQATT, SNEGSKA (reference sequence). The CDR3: CSALGGNTIYF. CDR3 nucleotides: TGCAGTGCTTTAGGTGGAAACACCATATATTTT.

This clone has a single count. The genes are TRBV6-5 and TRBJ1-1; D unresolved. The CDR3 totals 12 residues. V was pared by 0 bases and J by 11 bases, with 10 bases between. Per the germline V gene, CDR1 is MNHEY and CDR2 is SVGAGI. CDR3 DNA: TGTGCCAGCAGTTACTCGGGAAGGTTGGCTTTCTTT. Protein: CASSYSGRLAFF.

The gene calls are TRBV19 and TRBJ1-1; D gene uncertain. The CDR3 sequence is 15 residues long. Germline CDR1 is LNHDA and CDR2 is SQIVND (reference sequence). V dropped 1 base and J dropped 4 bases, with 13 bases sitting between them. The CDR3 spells CASSIAKGLGTEAFF. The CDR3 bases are TGTGCCAGTAGTATAGCAAAGGGTTTGGGCACTGAAGCTTTCTTT.

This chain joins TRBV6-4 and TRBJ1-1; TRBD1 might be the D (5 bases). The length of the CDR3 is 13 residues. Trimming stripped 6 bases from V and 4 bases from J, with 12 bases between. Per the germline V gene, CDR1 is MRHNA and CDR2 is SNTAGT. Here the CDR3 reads CASSQGPGTEAFF. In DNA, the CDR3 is TGTGCCAGCAGCCAGGGACCGGGCACTGAAGCTTTCTTT.

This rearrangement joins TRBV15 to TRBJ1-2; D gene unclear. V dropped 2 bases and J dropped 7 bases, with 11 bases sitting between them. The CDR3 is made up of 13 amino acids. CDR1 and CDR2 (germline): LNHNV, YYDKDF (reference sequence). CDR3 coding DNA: TGTGCCACCAGCAGAACGTCTATTAGTGGCTACACCTTC. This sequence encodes CATSRTSISGYTF.